Given below is one TCR beta chain in context. Which antigen it targets is not known. No qualities accompany the bases; no much larger clone lies one base away. TCR beta VDJ combination and CDR3 sequence profiling used genomic DNA as the template. An Illumina HiSeq 2000 was used for TCR repertoire sequencing. In the original analysis: TRBV/TRBJ rearrangement plots, CDR3 size and DJ length profiles, and Simpson's diversity index were used to assess repertoires. The immunodominant clone was defined as the most abundant DNA sequence in deep sequencing data. CDR3 amino acid sequences were checked for sharing across subjects and were also compared against the VDJdb database and published repertoires. TCRdb trimmed public reads at Q25 via fastp, called clones via MiXCR and kept in-frame beta chains. Identical CDR3 proteins give one entry, which carries the most common genes and DNA. The V and J calls follow TCRdb's processing rather than the paper's. This sample has about 290,000 distinct CDR3 sequences in its table, and approximately 57% of those were observed once. Around 1.3% of the sample goes to the ten largest clones.

CDR1 and CDR2 are read off the germline V gene (reference sequence) as DFQATT and SNEGSKA. The junction shows trimming of 3 bases on V and 3 bases on J, plus 5 bases between the germline ends. Reading from cysteine to phenylalanine, the CDR3 counts 11 amino acids. Of the read, only the CDR3 DNA is kept; its 33 bases are in frame from base 1. This sample is part of a study of CD8+CD57+ T cells in acquired aplastic anemia (dated by TCRdb to 2017 to 2018). Study-level background: A mean of 3.2 ug of DNA, ranging from roughly 0.19 to 27.4 ug, was extracted from sorted CD4+ and CD8+ cells. A CD8+CD57+ expansion meant a frequency higher than the mean frequency seen in healthy subjects. Overall study results and their limits: No significant difference in CD8+ Simpson's diversity was found between patients and healthy controls (P=0.060). Around 31 CD8+ CDR3 sequences were shared between patients and controls but appeared highly expressed in patients and within their immunodominant clones.

The patients picked for sequencing were ones in whom flow cytometry had shown an expansion of CD8+CD57+ cells. Every patient had a diagnosis of severe acquired aplastic anemia based on International Study of Aplastic Anemia and Agranulocytosis and Camitta criteria. Patients had received no therapy at the time of blood sampling. The study deep-sequenced TCR repertoires of sorted CD4+ and CD8+ blood T cells from severe aplastic anemia patients and healthy subjects. Patients were enrolled under clinicaltrials.gov protocols 00001620, 01623167, 00001397, 00071045, 00081523 and 00961064 in the USA. Ficoll-Paque density gradient centrifugation was used to isolate peripheral blood mononuclear cells. Before DNA was extracted, CD4+ and CD8+ T cells were sorted using either FACS or magnetic beads.

The chain couples TRBV20-1 to TRBJ1-1; no confident D gene assignment can be made. This sequence was found in a human donor with aplastic anemia. What was sequenced was sorted CD4+, CD8+, or CD8+CD57+ T cells (not recorded which) from PBMCs. The CDR3 loop reads CSASLYTEAFF. The DNA reads as follows: TGCAGTGCTAGTCTGTACACTGAAGCTTTCTTT.